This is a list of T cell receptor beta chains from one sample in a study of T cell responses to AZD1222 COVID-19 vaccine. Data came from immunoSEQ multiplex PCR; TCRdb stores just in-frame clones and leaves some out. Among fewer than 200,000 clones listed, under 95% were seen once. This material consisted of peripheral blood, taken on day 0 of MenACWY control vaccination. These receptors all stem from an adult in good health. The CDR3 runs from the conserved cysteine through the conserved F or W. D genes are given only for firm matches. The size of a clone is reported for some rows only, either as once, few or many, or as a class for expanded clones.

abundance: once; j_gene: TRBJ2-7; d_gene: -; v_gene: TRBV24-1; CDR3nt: TGTGCCACCAGTGGGTCTACGGACTCTTCCTACGAGCAGTACTTC; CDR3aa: CATSGSTDSSYEQYF
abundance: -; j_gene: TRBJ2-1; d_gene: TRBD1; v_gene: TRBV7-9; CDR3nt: TGTGCCAGCAGCCCACAGGGGTGGCCCTACAATGAGCAGTTCTTC; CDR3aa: CASSPQGWPYNEQFF
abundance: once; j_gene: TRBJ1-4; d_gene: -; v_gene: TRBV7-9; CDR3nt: TGTGCCAGCAGCTTATCTCAAACGGCTGAAAAACTGTTTTTT; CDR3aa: CASSLSQTAEKLFF
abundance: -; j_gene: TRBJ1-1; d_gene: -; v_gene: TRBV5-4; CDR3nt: TGTGCCAGCAGCTCTTCCGGGACACTGAACACTGAAGCTTTCTTT; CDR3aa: CASSSSGTLNTEAFF
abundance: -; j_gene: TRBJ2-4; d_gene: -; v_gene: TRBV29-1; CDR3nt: TGCAGCGTCCGGACTGGAAGAAACATTCAGTACTTC; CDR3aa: CSVRTGRNIQYF
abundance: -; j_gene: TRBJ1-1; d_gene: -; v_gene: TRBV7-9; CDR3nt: TGTGCCAGCAGAGGGGATCTGAACACTGAAGCTTTCTTT; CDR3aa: CASRGDLNTEAFF
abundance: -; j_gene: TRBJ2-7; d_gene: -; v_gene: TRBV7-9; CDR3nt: TGTGCCAGCAGCTTAATGACACCCTACGAGCAGTACTTC; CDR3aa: CASSLMTPYEQYF
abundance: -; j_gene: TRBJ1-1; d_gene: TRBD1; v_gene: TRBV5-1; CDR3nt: TGCGCCAGCAGCTTGGGTGGGACAGCCAACACTGAAGCTTTCTTT; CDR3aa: CASSLGGTANTEAFF
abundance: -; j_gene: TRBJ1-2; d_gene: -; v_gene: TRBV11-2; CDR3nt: TGTGCCAGCAGTTCCCAAGTAGGGGGGATCGGCTACACCTTC; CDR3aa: CASSSQVGGIGYTF
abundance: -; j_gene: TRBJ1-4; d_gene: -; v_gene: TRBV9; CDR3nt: TGTGCCAGCAGCGTAACAAACTCTCCTGGAGGTGAAAAACTGTTTTTT; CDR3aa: CASSVTNSPGGEKLFF
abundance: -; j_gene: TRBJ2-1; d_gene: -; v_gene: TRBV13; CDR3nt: TGTGCCAGCAGCTTACGATGGGACTTAAGCTCCTACAATGAGCAGTTCTTC; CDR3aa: CASSLRWDLSSYNEQFF
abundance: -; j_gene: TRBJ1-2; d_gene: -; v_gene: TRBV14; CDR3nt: TGTGCCAGCAGCCCCGGTACTAACTATGGCTACACCTTC; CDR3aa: CASSPGTNYGYTF
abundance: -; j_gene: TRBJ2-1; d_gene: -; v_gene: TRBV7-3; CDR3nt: TGTGCCAGCAGCCACCTTAGGGGTGGGATGGATTCCTCTAGCAATGAGCAGTTCTTC; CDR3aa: CASSHLRGGMDSSSNEQFF
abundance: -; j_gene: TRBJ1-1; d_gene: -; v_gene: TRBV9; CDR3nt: TGTGCCAGCAGCGTAAGAGGAGGACGGACGAACACTGAAGCTTTCTTT; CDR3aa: CASSVRGGRTNTEAFF
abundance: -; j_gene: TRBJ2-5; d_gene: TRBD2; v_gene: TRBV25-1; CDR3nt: TGTGCCAGCAGTGAGGTTTTAGCGGGAGGGGGGGAGACCCAGTACTTC; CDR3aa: CASSEVLAGGGETQYF
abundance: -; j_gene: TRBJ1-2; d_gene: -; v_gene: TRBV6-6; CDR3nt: TGTGCCAGCAGGAGGGGGGACTATGGCTACACCTTC; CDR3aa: CASRRGDYGYTF
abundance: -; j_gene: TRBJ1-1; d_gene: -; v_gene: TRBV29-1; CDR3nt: TGCAGCGTTGAAGAAGGACTATGGAACACTGAAGCTTTCTTT; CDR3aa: CSVEEGLWNTEAFF
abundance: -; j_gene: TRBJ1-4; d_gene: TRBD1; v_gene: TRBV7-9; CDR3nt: TGTGCCAGCAGCGAATGGGGGACAGGGAAGAATGAAAAACTGTTTTTT; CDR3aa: CASSEWGTGKNEKLFF
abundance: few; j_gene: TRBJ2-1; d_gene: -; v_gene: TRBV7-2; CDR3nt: TGTGCCAGCAGCTATGGGGAGTACAATGAGCAGTTCTTC; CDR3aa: CASSYGEYNEQFF
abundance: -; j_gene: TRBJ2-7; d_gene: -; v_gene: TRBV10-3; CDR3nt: TGTGCCATCAGTGACTTGACAGGGAAAGGGAGGGAGCAGTACTTC; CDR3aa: CAISDLTGKGREQYF
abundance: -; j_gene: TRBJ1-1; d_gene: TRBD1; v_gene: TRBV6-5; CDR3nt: TGTGCCAGCACTAAGGGGGCGGACACTGAAGCTTTCTTT; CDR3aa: CASTKGADTEAFF
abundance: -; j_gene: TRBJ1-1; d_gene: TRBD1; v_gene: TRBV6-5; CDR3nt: TGTGCCAGCAGTTTGACAGGGGAGGGCACTGAAGCTTTCTTT; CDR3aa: CASSLTGEGTEAFF
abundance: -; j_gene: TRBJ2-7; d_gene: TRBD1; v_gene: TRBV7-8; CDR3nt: TGTGCCAGCAGCTTGGGACAGGGTGGCGAGCAGTACTTC; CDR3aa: CASSLGQGGEQYF
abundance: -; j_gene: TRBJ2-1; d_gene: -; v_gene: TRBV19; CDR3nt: TGTGCCAGTAGTATAGGACAGGTTAATGAGCAGTTCTTC; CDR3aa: CASSIGQVNEQFF
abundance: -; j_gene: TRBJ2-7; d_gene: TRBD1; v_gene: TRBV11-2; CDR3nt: TGTGCCAGCAGTACGGACAGGTCCCACGAGCAGTACTTC; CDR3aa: CASSTDRSHEQYF
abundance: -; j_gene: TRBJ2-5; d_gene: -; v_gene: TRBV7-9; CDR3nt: TGTGCCAGCAGCCAGGGACTCCGAGAGACCCAGTACTTC; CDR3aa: CASSQGLRETQYF
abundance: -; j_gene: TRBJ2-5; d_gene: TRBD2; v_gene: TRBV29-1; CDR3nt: TGCAGCGTTGACCCTAGCGGGAGACAAGAGACCCAGTACTTC; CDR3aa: CSVDPSGRQETQYF
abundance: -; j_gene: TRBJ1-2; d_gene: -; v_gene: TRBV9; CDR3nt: TGTGCCAGCAGCGCCCGGGTCCTGGGGGACTATGGCTACACCTTC; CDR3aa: CASSARVLGDYGYTF
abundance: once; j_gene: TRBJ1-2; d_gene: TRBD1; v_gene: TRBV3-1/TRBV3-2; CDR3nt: TGTGCCAGCAGCCAAGGGGGCCAGGGGGCGTCCGGCTACACCTTC; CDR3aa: CASSQGGQGASGYTF
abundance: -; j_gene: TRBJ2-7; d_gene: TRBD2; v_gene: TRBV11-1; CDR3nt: TGTGCCAGCAGCCCACACAGCGGGAGGGACTACGAGCAGTACTTC; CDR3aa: CASSPHSGRDYEQYF
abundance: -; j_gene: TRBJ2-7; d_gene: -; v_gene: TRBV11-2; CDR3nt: TGTGCCAGCAGCTTAGAGGGGGTGAGGGTGACACGGACCTACGAGCAGTACTTC; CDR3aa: CASSLEGVRVTRTYEQYF
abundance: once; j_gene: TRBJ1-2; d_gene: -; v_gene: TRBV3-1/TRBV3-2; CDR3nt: TGTGCCAGCAGCCAAGGGACAGTTAACGAAGGCTACACCTTC; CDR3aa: CASSQGTVNEGYTF
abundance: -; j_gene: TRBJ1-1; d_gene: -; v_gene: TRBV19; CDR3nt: TGTGCCAGTAGTACCAGCACTACAGTGAACACTGAAGCTTTCTTT; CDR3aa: CASSTSTTVNTEAFF
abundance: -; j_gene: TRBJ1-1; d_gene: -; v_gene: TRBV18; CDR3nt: TGTGCCAGCTTTTCAGGGGACACTGAAGCTTTCTTT; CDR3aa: CASFSGDTEAFF
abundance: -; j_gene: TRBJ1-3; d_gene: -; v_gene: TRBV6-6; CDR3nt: TGTGCCAGCAGTCGACGGAGGACCGTCTCTGGAAACACCATATATTTT; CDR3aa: CASSRRRTVSGNTIYF
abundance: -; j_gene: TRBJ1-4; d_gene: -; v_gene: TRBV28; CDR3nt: TGTGCCAGCAGTAACAGGCTGACAACTAATGAAAAACTGTTTTTT; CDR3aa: CASSNRLTTNEKLFF
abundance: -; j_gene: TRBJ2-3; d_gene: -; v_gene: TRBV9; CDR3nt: TGTGCCAGCAGCGTAGATCCAGGTAGCACAGATACGCAGTATTTT; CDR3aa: CASSVDPGSTDTQYF
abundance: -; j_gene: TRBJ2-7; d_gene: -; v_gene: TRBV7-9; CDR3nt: TGTGCCAGCAGCTTAGCGACCGGGGCGGACGAGCAGTACTTC; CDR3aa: CASSLATGADEQYF
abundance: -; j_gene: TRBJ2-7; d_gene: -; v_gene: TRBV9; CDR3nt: TGTGCCAGCAGCCCTTGGGACTCCGCCTACGAGCAGTACTTC; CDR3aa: CASSPWDSAYEQYF
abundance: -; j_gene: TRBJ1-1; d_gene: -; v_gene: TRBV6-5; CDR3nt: TGTGCCAGCACCGGGGTTGCGGGAGCTTTCTTT; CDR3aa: CASTGVAGAFF
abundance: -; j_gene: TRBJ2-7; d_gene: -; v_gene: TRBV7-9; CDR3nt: TGTGCCAGCAGCTTAAGTGTTGACTCCTACGAGCAGTACTTC; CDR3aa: CASSLSVDSYEQYF
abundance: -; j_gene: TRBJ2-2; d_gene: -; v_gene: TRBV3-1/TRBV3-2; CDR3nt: TGTGCCAGCAGCCAATTAGCGGTGAACACCGGGGAGCTGTTTTTT; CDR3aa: CASSQLAVNTGELFF
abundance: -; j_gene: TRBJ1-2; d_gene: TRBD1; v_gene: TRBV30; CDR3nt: TGTGCCTGGAGCGCGGGACAGGGAAAATATGGCTACACCTTC; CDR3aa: CAWSAGQGKYGYTF
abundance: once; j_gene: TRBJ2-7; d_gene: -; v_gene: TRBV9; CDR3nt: TGTGCCAGCAGCCCATCCTCGGCGCTTTCCTACGAGCAGTACTTC; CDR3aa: CASSPSSALSYEQYF
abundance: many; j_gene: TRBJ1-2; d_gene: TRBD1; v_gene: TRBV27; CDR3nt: TGTGCCAGCAGAATACAGGGGGCGAACTATGGCTACACCTTC; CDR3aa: CASRIQGANYGYTF